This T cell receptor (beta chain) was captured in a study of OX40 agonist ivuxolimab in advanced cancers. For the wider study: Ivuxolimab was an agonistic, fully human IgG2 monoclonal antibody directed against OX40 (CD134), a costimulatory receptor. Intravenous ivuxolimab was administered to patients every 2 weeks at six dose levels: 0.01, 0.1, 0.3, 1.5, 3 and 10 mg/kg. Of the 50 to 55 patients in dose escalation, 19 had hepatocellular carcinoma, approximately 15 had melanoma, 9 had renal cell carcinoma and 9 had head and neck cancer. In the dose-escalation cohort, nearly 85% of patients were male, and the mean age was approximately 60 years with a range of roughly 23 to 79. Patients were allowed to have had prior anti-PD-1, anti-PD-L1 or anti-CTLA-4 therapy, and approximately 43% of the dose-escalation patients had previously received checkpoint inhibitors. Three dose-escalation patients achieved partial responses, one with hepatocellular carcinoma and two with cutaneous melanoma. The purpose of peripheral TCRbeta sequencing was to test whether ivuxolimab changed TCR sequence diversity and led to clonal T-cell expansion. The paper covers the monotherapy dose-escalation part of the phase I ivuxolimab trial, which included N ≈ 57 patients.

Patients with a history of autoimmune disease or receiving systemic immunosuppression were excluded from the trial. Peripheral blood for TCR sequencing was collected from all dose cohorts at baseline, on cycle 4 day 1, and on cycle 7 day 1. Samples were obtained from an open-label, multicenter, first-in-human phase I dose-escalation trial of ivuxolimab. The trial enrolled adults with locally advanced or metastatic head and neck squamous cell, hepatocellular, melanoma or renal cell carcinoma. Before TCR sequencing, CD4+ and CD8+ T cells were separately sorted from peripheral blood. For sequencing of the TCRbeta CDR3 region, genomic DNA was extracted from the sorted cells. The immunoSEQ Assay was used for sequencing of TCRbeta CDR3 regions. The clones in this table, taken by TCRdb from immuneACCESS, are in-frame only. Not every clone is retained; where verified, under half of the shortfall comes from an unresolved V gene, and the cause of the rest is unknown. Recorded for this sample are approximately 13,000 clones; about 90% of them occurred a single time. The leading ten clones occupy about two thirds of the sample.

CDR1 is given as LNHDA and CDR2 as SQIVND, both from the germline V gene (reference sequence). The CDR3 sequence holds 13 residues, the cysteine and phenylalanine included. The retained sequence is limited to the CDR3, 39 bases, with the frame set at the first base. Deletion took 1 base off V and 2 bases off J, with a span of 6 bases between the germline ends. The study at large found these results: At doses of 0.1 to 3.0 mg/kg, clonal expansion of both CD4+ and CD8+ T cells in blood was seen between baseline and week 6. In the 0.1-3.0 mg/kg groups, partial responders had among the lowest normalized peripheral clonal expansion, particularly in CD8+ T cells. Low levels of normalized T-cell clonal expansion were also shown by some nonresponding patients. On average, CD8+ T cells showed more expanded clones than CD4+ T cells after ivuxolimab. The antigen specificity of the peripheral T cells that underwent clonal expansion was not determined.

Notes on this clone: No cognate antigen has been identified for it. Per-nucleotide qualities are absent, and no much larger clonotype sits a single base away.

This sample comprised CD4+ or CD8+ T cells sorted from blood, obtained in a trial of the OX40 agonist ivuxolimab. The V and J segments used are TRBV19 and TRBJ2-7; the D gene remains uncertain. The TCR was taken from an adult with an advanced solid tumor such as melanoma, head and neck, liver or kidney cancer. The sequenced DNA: TGTGCCAGTAGTATAGGCCCGCCCTACGAGCAGTACTTC. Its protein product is CASSIGPPYEQYF.